Below are 11 T cell receptor beta chains sequenced from a single sample in a study of T cell responses to AZD1222 COVID-19 vaccine. TCRdb keeps only in-frame clones here, not all; method: immunoSEQ multiplex PCR. The table includes around 150,000 clones, approximately 90% detected once. The material was peripheral blood, obtained on day 0 of AZD1222 vaccination. The receptors were gathered from an adult in good health.

The chain recombines TRBV7-2 with TRBJ1-6; 10 bases map to TRBD1. V shed 3 bases and J 7 bases; nucleotides not matched to a gene: 3. The CDR3 has 15 residues. Germline V CDR1 and CDR2: SGHTA, FQGNSA. CDR3 in DNA: TGTGCCAGCAGCTTGATGGGACAGGGGAATTCACCCCTCCACTTT. Protein product: CASSLMGQGNSPLHF.

This clone was detected ten times or more. The genes are TRBV28 and TRBJ1-4, with 7 bases identical to TRBD1. The CDR3 spans 14 residues. Germline V gene sequence: CDR1 MDHEN, CDR2 SYDVKM. With V trimmed by 4 bases and J by 7 bases, 6 bases remained unmatched. CDR3 bases: TGTGCCAGCAGTTCAGGGGGATCGTCTGAAAAACTGTTTTTT. Amino acids: CASSSGGSSEKLFF. Full variable domain (outside the CDR3, taken from reference TRBV28 and TRBJ1-4): DVKVTQSSRYLVKRTGEKVFLECVQDMDHENMFWYRQDPGLGLRLIYFSYDVKMKEKGDIPEGYSVSREKKERFSLILESASTNQTSMYLCASSSGGSSEKLFFGSGTQLSVL.

The rearrangement links TRBV30 to TRBJ1-3; D is uncertain. From germline, CDR1 is GTSNPN and CDR2 SVGIG (reference sequence). V was trimmed by 7 bases and J by 0 bases, leaving 10 bases between them. CDR3 length: 13 residues. This CDR3 reads CAFSASSGNTIYF. DNA for the CDR3: TGTGCCTTTTCGGCCTCCTCTGGAAACACCATATATTTT.

The CDR3 reads CSAYIDRTGSFYGYTF. The CDR3 DNA reads TGCAGCGCATATATCGACCGAACAGGGTCTTTCTATGGCTACACCTTC. The rearrangement uses TRBV29-1 and TRBJ1-2, with D possibly matching TRBD1 (6 bases). V was cut by 7 bases and J by 4 bases, with 25 bases left in between. The V gene's germline CDR1 is SQVTM and CDR2 ANQGSEA. The length of the CDR3 is 16 residues.

The sample holds one count of this clone. The CDR3 sequence is CSVVWGDRATGELFF. CDR3 nucleotide sequence: TGCAGCGTTGTCTGGGGGGACAGGGCCACCGGGGAGCTGTTTTTT. The chain has TRBV29-1 and TRBJ2-2, with 9 positions matching TRBD1. V dropped 4 bases and J dropped 4; count of bases not matched to a gene: 7. The germline gives CDR1 SQVTM, CDR2 ANQGSEA. CDR3 size: 15 residues.

The chain is built from TRBV11-2 and TRBJ2-7; D possibly corresponds to TRBD2 (5 bases). Deletions cut 2 bases from V and 5 bases from J, with 13 bases between. CDR1 is SGHAT, CDR2 FQNNGV, per germline. The CDR3 is made up of 14 amino acids. The CDR3 loop reads CASSLSTTGNEQYF. As DNA, the CDR3 is TGTGCCAGCAGCTTATCCACAACGGGGAACGAGCAGTACTTC. Drawing the rest from reference TRBV11-2 and TRBJ2-7, the complete variable domain is EAGVAQSPRYKIIEKRQSVAFWCNPISGHATLYWYQQILGQGPKLLIQFQNNGVVDDSQLPKDRFSAERLKGVDSTLKIQPAKLEDSAVYLCASSLSTTGNEQYFGPGTRLTVT.

This chain connects TRBV3-1 (or the pseudogene TRBV3-2) to TRBJ2-1; the D is unclear. Trimming took 0 bases from V and 4 from J, leaving 7 bases between them. This CDR3 is built from 14 residues. The germline gives CDR1 LGHDT, CDR2 YNNKEL (reference sequence). The chain's CDR3 is CASSQELAYNEQFF. The DNA of the CDR3 is TGTGCCAGCAGCCAAGAGTTGGCATACAATGAGCAGTTCTTC.

This chain uses TRBV28 with TRBJ1-3, with D unclear. Germline assignment: CDR1 MDHEN and CDR2 SYDVKM. Trimming removed 8 bases at V and 0 bases at J, with 14 bases between. This CDR3 spans 15 amino acids. In DNA, the CDR3 is TGTGCCAGCCTAACAGACGCCAGCTCTGGAAACACCATATATTTT. Amino acid sequence: CASLTDASSGNTIYF.

This rearrangement joins TRBV29-1 to TRBJ2-7; D is uncertain. The CDR3 loop spans 17 amino acids. V was cut by 5 bases and J by 1 base, with 24 bases left in between. Germline V gives CDR1 SQVTM, CDR2 ANQGSEA. The CDR3 sequence is CSVSHLAGDLGSYEQYF. CDR3 bases: TGCAGCGTTTCGCACTTGGCCGGAGATCTAGGGTCCTACGAGCAGTACTTC.

CDR3 coding DNA: TGTGCCAGCAGCCCCTCTTGGGATGAGCAGTTCTTC. This translates into CASSPSWDEQFF. This chain uses TRBV11-2 with TRBJ2-1, with no clear D. CDR1 SGHAT and CDR2 FQNNGV come from the germline V gene. V lost 5 bases and J 8 bases, leaving 10 bases between the germline ends. The CDR3 is made up of 12 amino acids.

With regard to this clone: This CDR3 is also generated by other DNA sequences in the sample. The CDR3 nucleotides are TGTGCCAGCAGTTTTCATGAGCAGTACTTC. This encodes CASSFHEQYF. V usage is TRBV28 and J usage is TRBJ2-7, with D unclear. Trimming left V 3 bases short and J 7 bases short, with 4 bases between. The CDR3 runs to 10 residues. Looked up from germline, CDR1 is MDHEN and CDR2 is SYDVKM.